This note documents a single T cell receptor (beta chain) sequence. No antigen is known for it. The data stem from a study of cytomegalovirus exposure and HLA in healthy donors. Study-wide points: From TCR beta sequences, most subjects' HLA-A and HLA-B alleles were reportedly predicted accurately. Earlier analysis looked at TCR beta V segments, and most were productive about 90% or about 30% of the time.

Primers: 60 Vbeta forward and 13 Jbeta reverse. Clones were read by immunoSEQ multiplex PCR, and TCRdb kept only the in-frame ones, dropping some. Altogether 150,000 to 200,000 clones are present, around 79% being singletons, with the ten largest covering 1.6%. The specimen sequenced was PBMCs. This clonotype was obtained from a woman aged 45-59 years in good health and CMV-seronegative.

As DNA, the CDR3 is TGTGCCAGCAGCAGGACCGGGACAGGCACAGATACGCAGTATTTT. This translates into CASSRTGTGTDTQYF. The V gene is TRBV28, the J gene TRBJ2-3; 7 nucleotides match TRBD1. The V gene's germline CDR1 is MDHEN and CDR2 SYDVKM. V shed 6 bases, J shed 1 base, and the junction held 7 bases outside the gene matches. CDR3 length: 15 residues.